A selection of T cell receptor beta chains follows, all from one sample in a study of blood T cell repertoires in COVID-19. Only in-frame clones appear in the TCRdb table, and some are missing; sequencing was by immunoSEQ multiplex PCR. Found here are about 480,000 clones, more than 75% of them singletons; the top ten hold about 2%. Sequencing was carried out using PBMCs or T cells enriched from blood (not recorded which). The receptors shown here come from a middle-aged woman who had recovered from COVID-19. CDR3s leave out the opening cysteine and the closing phenylalanine or tryptophan. The order of the fields is D gene, J gene, clone size, V gene, CDR3 length, CDR3 protein. D genes are given only for firm matches. Clone size is shown for a subset of rows, as once, few, many or a class of expanded clone.

TRBD1 TRBJ1-6 . TRBV18 13 ASSPRGDYNSPLH
. TRBJ1-2 once TRBV6-2/TRBV6-3 13 ASSYLATRDYGYT
. TRBJ1-1 . TRBV7-8 12 ASSSRTVEAEAF
. TRBJ2-2 . TRBV5-1 14 ASSLDFPGSTGELF
TRBD1 TRBJ1-4 few TRBV27 14 ASSSLRQGLNEKLF
TRBD1 TRBJ1-5 . TRBV7-8 10 ASGTGNQPQH
TRBD1 TRBJ1-2 . TRBV7-8 15 ASSLARTGPTNYGYT
TRBD1 TRBJ1-2 once TRBV2 13 ASTNRGEANYGYT
TRBD2 TRBJ2-1 . TRBV9 15 ASSVARSLAAYNEQF
. TRBJ2-7 . TRBV6-6 13 ASSYAAGSANEQY
. TRBJ1-3 . TRBV2 13 ASSEGPGTGNTIY
TRBD2 TRBJ2-3 . TRBV18 14 ASSPQLAGGTDTQY
TRBD1 TRBJ2-3 . TRBV18 15 ASSPLGTESSTDTQY
. TRBJ1-5 . TRBV14 14 ASSRSRARDNQPQH
. TRBJ2-1 . TRBV7-9 11 ASSWTEYNEQF
. TRBJ1-4 . TRBV28 13 AITRTGKANEKLF
. TRBJ1-1 . TRBV6-5 9 ASSRGTEAF
. TRBJ2-7 . TRBV4-1 14 ASSHRSSYALYEQY
TRBD1 TRBJ1-2 few TRBV19 11 ASRDREFSGYT
. TRBJ2-7 . TRBV6-6 12 ASRARQVSYEQY
TRBD1 TRBJ2-1 . TRBV5-1 12 ASSLRDSHDEQF
TRBD2 TRBJ2-3 . TRBV9 12 ASSVVASGDTQY
TRBD1 TRBJ1-1 once TRBV5-1 12 ASSPEGANTEAF
. TRBJ1-2 . TRBV29-1 11 SVEGGVDYGYT
TRBD1 TRBJ1-1 . TRBV7-2 14 ASSPGTGGGNTRAF
. TRBJ2-5 . TRBV29-1 12 SVDLKRDQETQY
TRBD2 TRBJ2-1 . TRBV30 12 AWNVAGTYNEQF
. TRBJ2-1 . TRBV7-2 12 ASSSTGPYNEQF
. TRBJ2-5 . TRBV9 12 ASSVGYGGETQY
. TRBJ2-5 . TRBV7-2 11 ASSLFVSETQY
. TRBJ1-2 . TRBV30 14 AWSVRRSRINYGYT
TRBD2 TRBJ2-7 . TRBV5-1 13 ASSWTSGSSYEQY
TRBD1 TRBJ2-7 . TRBV7-2 15 ASSLRRQGRRYYEQY
TRBD1 TRBJ1-2 . TRBV11-3 12 ASSSRDREDGYT
. TRBJ1-2 . TRBV7-9 12 ASSPPALQGLST
. TRBJ1-2 . TRBV5-4 11 ASSLAGSRGYT
TRBD2 TRBJ2-2 once TRBV4-1 16 ASSQLPPLAGVFGELF
. TRBJ2-6 . TRBV18 13 ASSPEYSGANVLT
. TRBJ1-5 . TRBV4-1 13 ASSQVLADHQPQH
TRBD1 TRBJ1-4 . TRBV5-6 14 ASSVGTGSWGEKLF
. TRBJ2-7 . TRBV27 13 ASTPVGFSSGEQY
TRBD1 TRBJ2-2 . TRBV10-1 17 ASSELDPGTGGYTGELF
. TRBJ2-1 . TRBV10-3 10 ATTDSYNEQF
TRBD1 TRBJ2-5 once TRBV14 13 ASSQLGQVKETQY
. TRBJ1-1 . TRBV7-9 8 ASSTYEAF
. TRBJ1-3 . TRBV9 12 ASSVGSTGNTIY
. TRBJ2-1 . TRBV19 11 ASRDTSYNEQF
. TRBJ1-1 . TRBV7-9 10 ASSPGQTEAF
TRBD1 TRBJ1-3 . TRBV27 12 ASSLSDRGSTIY
TRBD1 TRBJ2-1 . TRBV7-2 12 ASSSLGQDNEQF
TRBD1 TRBJ2-1 . TRBV6-5 12 ASSPGQGMDEQF
TRBD1 TRBJ1-1 . TRBV11-3 11 ASKGQGATEAF
. TRBJ2-3 . TRBV21-1 13 ASSKAGASTDTQY
. TRBJ2-1 . TRBV11-2 14 ASSLTTGASYNEQF
. TRBJ1-5 . TRBV5-1 11 ASSLAPDQPQH